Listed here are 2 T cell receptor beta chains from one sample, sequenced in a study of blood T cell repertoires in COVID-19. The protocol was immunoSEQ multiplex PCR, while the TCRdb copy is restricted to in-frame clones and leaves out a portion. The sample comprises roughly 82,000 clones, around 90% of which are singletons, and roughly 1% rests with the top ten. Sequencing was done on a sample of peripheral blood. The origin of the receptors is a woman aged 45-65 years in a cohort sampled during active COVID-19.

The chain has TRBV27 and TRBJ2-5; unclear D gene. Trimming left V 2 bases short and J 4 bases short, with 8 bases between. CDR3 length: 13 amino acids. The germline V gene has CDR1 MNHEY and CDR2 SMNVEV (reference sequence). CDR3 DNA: TGTGCCAGCAGTTTACAGGTCGGAGAGACCCAGTACTTC. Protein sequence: CASSLQVGETQYF.

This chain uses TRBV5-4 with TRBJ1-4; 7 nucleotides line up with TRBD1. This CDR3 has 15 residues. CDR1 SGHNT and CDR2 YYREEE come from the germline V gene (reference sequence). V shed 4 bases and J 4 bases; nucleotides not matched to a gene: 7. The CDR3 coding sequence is TGTGCCAGCAGCCCGAGACAGGGAAATAATGAAAAACTGTTTTTT. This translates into CASSPRQGNNEKLFF. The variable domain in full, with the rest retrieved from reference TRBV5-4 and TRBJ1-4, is ETGVTQSPTHLIKTRGQQVTLRCSSQSGHNTVSWYQQALGQGPQFIFQYYREEENGRGNFPPRFSGLQFPNYSSELNVNALELDDSALYLCASSPRQGNNEKLFFGSGTQLSVL.